The source of this T cell receptor (beta chain) is a study of T cells after yellow fever vaccination (dated by TCRdb to 2018 to 2020). About the study as a whole: The SMART-Seq v4 Ultra Low Input RNA kit was used to prepare libraries from fractions with low cell numbers. Bulk TCR alpha and beta repertoires were sequenced longitudinally to track T-cell clones before and after primary and booster YFV17D yellow fever vaccination. The cohort comprised two healthy male donors, one aged 18 to 29 and one aged 30 to 40 years. Blood was drawn at multiple timepoints before and after primary and secondary immunization, with bulk PBMC replicates and cell subsets isolated. What the study reported, not specific to this receptor: Because only a couple of donors were included in the study, the extent to which the findings can be generalized is limited. A small fraction of clonotypes appeared in both the CD4 and CD8 compartments, likely as a result of convergent recombination. Most clones expanded after primary vaccination (around 96% of CD4 and roughly 88% of CD8) were re-detected after the booster, suggesting that broad memory maintenance occurred. Because abundant contaminating clonotypes from the bulk population could be contained in FACS-sorted repertoires, computational filtering was required. Compared with the primary T-cell response, the secondary T-cell response was faster but weaker, reaching its peak on day 5 rather than on day 15.

Reads for this sample came from an Illumina NovaSeq 6000. Synthesis of TCR cDNA relied on 5'RACE template switching, a step that introduced a universal primer site along with unique molecular identifiers. cDNA synthesis was primed from both the TCR alpha and TCR beta constant segments. Library amplification used two PCR steps, and the second PCR step added sample barcodes and sequencing adapters. Libraries were sequenced on Illumina HiSeq 2500 (2x100 bp) or NovaSeq (2x150 bp). For the original study's pipeline: MIGEC was used to demultiplex reads and collapse the reads into UMI consensus sequences, and MiXCR was used for V(D)J alignment. Vaccine-responding clonotypes were defined with edgeR using replicate PBMC samples, requiring FDR below 0.01 and a log2 fold change above 5 up to day 15. Each bulk clonotype was labeled CD4 or CD8 based on which sequenced repertoire, CD4 or CD8, contained the clonotype at higher abundance. TCRdb reworked the public reads: Q25 trimming with fastp, MiXCR clone assembly, productive beta chains retained. Rows matching on CDR3 protein sequence are summarized as one entry with the most common DNA and genes. The V and J calls were not made by the authors but by TCRdb's processing. This sample lists about 300,000 distinct CDR3 sequences; 8.7% were detected once. Jointly, the top ten make up about 3% of the sample.

Of note for this clonotype: Its antigen remains unidentified. No base qualities exist here, and no much larger clone lies one base off it.

Per the publication, the treatment or condition label means: live attenuated yellow fever vaccine strain. A standard Ficoll-Paque protocol was used to isolate PBMCs from peripheral blood. Dynabeads CD4 and CD8 positive selection kits were used to isolate CD4 and CD8 T-cell fractions. RNA was extracted with TriZol from bulk PBMCs, CD4 and CD8 fractions, and dextramer-positive and dextramer-negative fractions. The origin of this receptor is a young man who received the YFV17D yellow fever vaccine. Sequenced material: CD4+ T cells sorted from PBMCs, taken 5 days after the yellow fever booster vaccination.

The DNA sequence follows: TGTGCCAGCAGCTTGAGAGGGGGCACCCCCACAGATACGCAGTATTTT. It is translated as CASSLRGGTPTDTQYF. This chain is built from TRBV5-4 and TRBJ2-3; 7 junctional bases match TRBD1. For this chain, trimming is 1 base at the V end and 2 bases at the J end, and the number of junction bases without a gene match is 7. The CDR3 spans 16 residues, from the cysteine through the phenylalanine. The entry retains the CDR3 DNA only, 48 bases that are in frame from base 1. Via the germline V gene (reference sequence), CDR1 is SGHNT and CDR2 YYREEE.